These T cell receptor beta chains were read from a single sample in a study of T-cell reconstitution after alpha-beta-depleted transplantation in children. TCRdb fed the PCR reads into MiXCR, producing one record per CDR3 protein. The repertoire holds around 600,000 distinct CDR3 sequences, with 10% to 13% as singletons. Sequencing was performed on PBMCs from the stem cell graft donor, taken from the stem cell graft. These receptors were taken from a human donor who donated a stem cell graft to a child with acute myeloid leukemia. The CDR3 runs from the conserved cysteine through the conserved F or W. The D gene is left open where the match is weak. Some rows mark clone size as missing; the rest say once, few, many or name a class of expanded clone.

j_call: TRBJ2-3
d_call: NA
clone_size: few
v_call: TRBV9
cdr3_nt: TGTGCCAGCACCCCTCTCGGGAGCGGAACAGATACGCAGTATTTT
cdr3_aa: CASTPLGSGTDTQYF

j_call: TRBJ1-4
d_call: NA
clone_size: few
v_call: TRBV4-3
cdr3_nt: TGCGCCAGCAGCCAAGATTTGAACCTGAATGAAAAACTGTTTTTT
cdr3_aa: CASSQDLNLNEKLFF

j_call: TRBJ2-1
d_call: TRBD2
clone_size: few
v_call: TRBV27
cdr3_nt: TGTGCCAGCAGCTCTTGGCTAGCGGGAGTATCTTACAATGAGCAGTTCTTC
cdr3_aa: CASSSWLAGVSYNEQFF

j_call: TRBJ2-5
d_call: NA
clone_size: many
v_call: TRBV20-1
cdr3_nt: TGCAGTGCTCGCTCCGGAGAGACCCAGTACTTC
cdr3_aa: CSARSGETQYF

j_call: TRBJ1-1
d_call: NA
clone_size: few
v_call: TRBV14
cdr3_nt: TGTGCCAGCAGCCAAGGGATGGGCGGGAACACTGAAGCTTTCTTT
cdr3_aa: CASSQGMGGNTEAFF

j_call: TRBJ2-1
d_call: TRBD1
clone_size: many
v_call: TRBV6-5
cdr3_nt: TGTGCCAGCAAGGGACAGAACAATGAGCAGTTCTTC
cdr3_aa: CASKGQNNEQFF

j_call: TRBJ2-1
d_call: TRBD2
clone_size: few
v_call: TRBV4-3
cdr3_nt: TGCGCCAGCAGCCAAGATTACGCGGGAGGGTTCAATGAGCAGTTCTTC
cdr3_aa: CASSQDYAGGFNEQFF

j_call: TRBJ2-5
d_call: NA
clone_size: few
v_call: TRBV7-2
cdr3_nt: TGTGCCAGCAGCTTAAAGTCAGGGCAGGCGGAGACCCAGTACTTC
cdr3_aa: CASSLKSGQAETQYF

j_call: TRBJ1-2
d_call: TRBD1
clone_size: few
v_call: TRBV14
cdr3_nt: TGTGCCAGCAGCCAAGTGCAGGGGGCCGGTTATTATGGCTACACCTTC
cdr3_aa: CASSQVQGAGYYGYTF

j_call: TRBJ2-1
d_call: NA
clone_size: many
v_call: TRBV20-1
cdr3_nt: TGCAGCGTCTATACCGGGACCCCGGGTGGCAATGAGCAGTTCTTC
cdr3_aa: CSVYTGTPGGNEQFF

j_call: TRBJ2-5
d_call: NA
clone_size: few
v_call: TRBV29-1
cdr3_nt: TGCAGCGCGGCCACAGGGAAAGGGGAGACCCAGTACTTC
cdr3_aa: CSAATGKGETQYF

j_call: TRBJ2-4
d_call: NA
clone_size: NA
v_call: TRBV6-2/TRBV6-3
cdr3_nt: TGTGCCAGCAGTTACTCGACAGGGAGGCCAGGCAAAAACATTCAGTACTTC
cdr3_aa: CASSYSTGRPGKNIQYF

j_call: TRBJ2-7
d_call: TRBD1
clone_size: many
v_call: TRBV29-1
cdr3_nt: TGCAGCGTTGCCCAGACAGGGATTCCCTACGAGCAGTACTTC
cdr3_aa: CSVAQTGIPYEQYF

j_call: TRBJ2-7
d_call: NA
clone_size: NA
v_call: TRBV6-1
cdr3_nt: TGTGCCAGCAGACGAACCGGGGGGCGGGAGCAGTACTTC
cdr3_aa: CASRRTGGREQYF

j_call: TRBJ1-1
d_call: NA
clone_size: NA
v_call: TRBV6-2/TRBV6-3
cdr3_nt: TGTGCCAGCAGTTCGGCAGGGGTGATGAACACTGAAGCTTTCTTT
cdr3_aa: CASSSAGVMNTEAFF

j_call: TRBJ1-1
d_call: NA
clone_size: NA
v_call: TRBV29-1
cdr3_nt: TGCAGCGCAACAGGGAACGCCTTGAACACTGAAGCTTTCTTT
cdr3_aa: CSATGNALNTEAFF

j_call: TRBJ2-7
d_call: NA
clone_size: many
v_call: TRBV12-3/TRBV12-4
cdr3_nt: TGTGCCAGCAGTTTCTCGAGGGGTGAGCAGTACTTC
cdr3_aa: CASSFSRGEQYF

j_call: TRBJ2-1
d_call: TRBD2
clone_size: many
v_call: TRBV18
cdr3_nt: TGTGCCAGCTCACCGAAGAGGACTAGCAGCAATGAGCAGTTCTTC
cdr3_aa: CASSPKRTSSNEQFF

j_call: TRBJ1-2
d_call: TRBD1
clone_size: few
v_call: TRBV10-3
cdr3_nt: TGTGCCATCAGTCCCGGGACAGGTGATTATGGCTACACCTTC
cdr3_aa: CAISPGTGDYGYTF

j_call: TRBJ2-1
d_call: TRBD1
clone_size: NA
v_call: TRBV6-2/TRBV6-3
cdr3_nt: TGTGCCAGCAGGCTCCTGACAGGGGCCTTCCGGGGGAGGAAAGGTAATGAGCAGTTCTTC
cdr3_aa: CASRLLTGAFRGRKGNEQFF

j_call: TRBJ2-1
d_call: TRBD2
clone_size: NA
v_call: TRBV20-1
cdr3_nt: TGCAGTGCTGAATGGGCGGGAGGTAAAAATGAGCAGTTCTTC
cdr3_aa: CSAEWAGGKNEQFF

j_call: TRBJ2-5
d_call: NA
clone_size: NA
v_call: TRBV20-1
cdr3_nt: TGCAGTGCTAGAAGGGAAACGGGGACCCAGTACTTC
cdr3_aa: CSARRETGTQYF

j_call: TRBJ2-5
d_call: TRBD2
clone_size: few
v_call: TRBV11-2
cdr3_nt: TGTGCCAGCAGCCTAAGACCTACTAGCGGGAGGAGTGGGGAGACCCAGTACTTC
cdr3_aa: CASSLRPTSGRSGETQYF

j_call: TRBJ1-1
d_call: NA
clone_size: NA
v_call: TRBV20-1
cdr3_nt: TGCAGTGCTAGAATTTTTGGACAGCTTGACACTGAAGCTTTCTTT
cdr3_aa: CSARIFGQLDTEAFF

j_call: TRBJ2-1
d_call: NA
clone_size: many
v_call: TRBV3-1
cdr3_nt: TGTGCCAGCAGCCGCCGCGGCGGTACTCAGTTCTTC
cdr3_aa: CASSRRGGTQFF

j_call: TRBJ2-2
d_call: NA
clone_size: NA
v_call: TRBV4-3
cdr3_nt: TGCGCCAGCAGCCAACCCCCCGGCATCAACACCGGGGAGCTGTTTTTT
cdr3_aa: CASSQPPGINTGELFF

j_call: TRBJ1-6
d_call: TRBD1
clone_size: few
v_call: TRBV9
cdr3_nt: TGTGCCAGCAGCGTAGGGGGACAGGGCTCACCCCTCCACTTT
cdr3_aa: CASSVGGQGSPLHF

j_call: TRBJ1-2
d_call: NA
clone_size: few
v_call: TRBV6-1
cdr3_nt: TGTGCCAGCGTCATAACTGGCTACACCTTC
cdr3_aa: CASVITGYTF

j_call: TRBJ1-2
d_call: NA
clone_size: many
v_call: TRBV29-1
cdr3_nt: TGCAGCGTCCTGACAGACCTGGGGACCTATGGCTACACCTTC
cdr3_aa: CSVLTDLGTYGYTF

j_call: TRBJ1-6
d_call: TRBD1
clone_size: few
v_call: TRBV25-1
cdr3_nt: TGTGCCAGCAACCTTCGTCGGGACAGGGGGCGTTCACCCCTCCACTTT
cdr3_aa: CASNLRRDRGRSPLHF

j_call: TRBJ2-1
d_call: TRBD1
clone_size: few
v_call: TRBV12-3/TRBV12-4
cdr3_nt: TGTGCCAGCAGTTTAGCGAAACTGGGACAGGCGTTCTTC
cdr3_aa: CASSLAKLGQAFF

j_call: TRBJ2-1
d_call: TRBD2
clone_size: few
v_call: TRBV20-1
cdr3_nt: TGCAGTGCTAAGAGCGGGAGGGGGTACAATGAGCAGTTCTTC
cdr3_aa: CSAKSGRGYNEQFF

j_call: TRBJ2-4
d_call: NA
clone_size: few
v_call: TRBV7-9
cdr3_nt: TGTGCCAGCAGTACAGGGTGGGCCATTCAGTACTTC
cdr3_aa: CASSTGWAIQYF

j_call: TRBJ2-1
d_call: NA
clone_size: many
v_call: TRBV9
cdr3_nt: TGTGCCAGCAGCGTAGAGGCGGGAATCTACAATGAGCAGTTCTTC
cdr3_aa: CASSVEAGIYNEQFF

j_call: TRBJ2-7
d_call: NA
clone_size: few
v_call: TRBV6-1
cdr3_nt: TGTGCCAGCAGAGCAAACTTCAGAAGCCCCTACGAGCAGTACTTC
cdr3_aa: CASRANFRSPYEQYF

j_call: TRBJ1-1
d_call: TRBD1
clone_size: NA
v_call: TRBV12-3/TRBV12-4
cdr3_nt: TGTGCCAGCAGTATAAGCCGGGACAGGGTATGGGACACTGAAGCTTTCTTT
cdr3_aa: CASSISRDRVWDTEAFF

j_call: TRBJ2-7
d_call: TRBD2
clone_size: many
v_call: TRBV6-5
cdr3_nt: TGTGCCAGCAGTTACCCAACTAGCGGGAGCTCCTACGAGCAGTACTTC
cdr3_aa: CASSYPTSGSSYEQYF

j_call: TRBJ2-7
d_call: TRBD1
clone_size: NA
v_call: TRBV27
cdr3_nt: TGTGCCAGCAGTTCAGGACAGGAGTCTGACGAGCAGTACTTC
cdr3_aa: CASSSGQESDEQYF

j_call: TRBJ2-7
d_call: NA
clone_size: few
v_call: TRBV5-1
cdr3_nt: TGCGCCAGCAGCAAAACACAGGGTCAGAACGAGCAGTACTTC
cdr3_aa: CASSKTQGQNEQYF

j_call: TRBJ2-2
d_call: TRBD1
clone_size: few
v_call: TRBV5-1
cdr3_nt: TGCGCCAGCAGCTTAACCGGGACAGTGAACACCGGGGAGCTGTTTTTT
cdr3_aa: CASSLTGTVNTGELFF

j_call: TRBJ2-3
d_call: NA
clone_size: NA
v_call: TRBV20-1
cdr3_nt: TGCAGTGCTAACAGGGATAGGGCAGATACGCAGTATTTT
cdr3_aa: CSANRDRADTQYF

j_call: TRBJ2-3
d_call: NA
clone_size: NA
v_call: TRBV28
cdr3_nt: TGTGCCAGCAGCGGGGGGCATTCAGATACGCAGTATTTT
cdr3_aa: CASSGGHSDTQYF

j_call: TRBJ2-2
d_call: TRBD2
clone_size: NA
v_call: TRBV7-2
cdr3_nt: TGTGCCAGCAGCCTCAGCGGGACTCCTGGGACCGGGGAGCTGTTTTTT
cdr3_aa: CASSLSGTPGTGELFF

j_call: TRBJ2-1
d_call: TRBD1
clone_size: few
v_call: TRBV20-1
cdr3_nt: TGCAGTGCTGAAGGGGGACAGGGTATCGATGAGCAGTTCTTC
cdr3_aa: CSAEGGQGIDEQFF

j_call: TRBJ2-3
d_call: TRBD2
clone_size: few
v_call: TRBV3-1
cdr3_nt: TGTGCCAGCAGCCAACGTCTAGCGGGAGTCCAGGCAGATACGCAGTATTTT
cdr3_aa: CASSQRLAGVQADTQYF

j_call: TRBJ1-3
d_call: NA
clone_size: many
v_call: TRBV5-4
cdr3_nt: TGTGCCAGCAGCTTGGTGGGTGGAAACACCATATATTTT
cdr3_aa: CASSLVGGNTIYF

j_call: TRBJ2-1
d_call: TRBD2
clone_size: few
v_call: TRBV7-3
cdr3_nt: TGTGCCAGCAGCTCATCAGGACTAGCGGGAATAAATGAGCAGTTCTTC
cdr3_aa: CASSSSGLAGINEQFF

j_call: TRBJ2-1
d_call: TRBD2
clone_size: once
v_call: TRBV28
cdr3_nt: TGTGCCAGCAGTTTACGGACTAGCGGGAGGGTTTACAATGAGCAGTTCTTC
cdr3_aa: CASSLRTSGRVYNEQFF

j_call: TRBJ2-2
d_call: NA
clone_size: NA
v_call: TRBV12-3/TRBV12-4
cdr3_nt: TGTGCCAGCAGTGTTACCGGGATTTCGAACACCGGGGAGCTGTTTTTT
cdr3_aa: CASSVTGISNTGELFF

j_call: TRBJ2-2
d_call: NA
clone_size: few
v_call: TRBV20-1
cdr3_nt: TGCAGTGCTAGAGTGAGGGGACCCTTGGGGAGGCCGATGTCAAACACCGGGGAGCTGTTTTTT
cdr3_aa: CSARVRGPLGRPMSNTGELFF

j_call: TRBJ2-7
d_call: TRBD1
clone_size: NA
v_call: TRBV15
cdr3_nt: TGTGCCACCAGCAGAGATCCCCCTGGGACAGGGGGCTTTTACGAGCAGTACTTC
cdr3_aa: CATSRDPPGTGGFYEQYF

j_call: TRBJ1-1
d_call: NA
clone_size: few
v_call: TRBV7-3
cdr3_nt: TGTGCCAGCAGCTTAACGTTGAGCACTGAAGCTTTCTTT
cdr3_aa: CASSLTLSTEAFF

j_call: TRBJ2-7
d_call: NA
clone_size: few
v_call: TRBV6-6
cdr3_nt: TGTGCCAGCAGTTACTCGACGTCCTACGAGCAGTACTTC
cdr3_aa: CASSYSTSYEQYF

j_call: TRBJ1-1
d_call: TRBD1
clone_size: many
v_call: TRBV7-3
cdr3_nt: TGTGCCAGCAGCATACAGGGGGTCGGCACTGAAGCTTTCTTT
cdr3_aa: CASSIQGVGTEAFF

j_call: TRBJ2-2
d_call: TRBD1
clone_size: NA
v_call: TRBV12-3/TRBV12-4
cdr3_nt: TGTGCCAGCAGTGAGACAGGGGATAGTACCGGGGAGCTGTTTTTT
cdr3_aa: CASSETGDSTGELFF

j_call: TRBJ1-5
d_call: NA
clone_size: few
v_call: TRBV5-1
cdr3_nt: TGCGCCAGCAGCTTCGACGGTGGAGGGAATCAGCCCCAGCATTTT
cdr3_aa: CASSFDGGGNQPQHF

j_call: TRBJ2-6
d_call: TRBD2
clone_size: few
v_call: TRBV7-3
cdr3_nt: TGTGCCAGCAGCTTAAAAACTAGCGGGCTTGGCTCTGGGGCCAACGTCCTGACTTTC
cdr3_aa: CASSLKTSGLGSGANVLTF

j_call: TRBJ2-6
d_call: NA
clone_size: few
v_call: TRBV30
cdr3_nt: TGTGCCTGGAGTACTGGGGCCAACGTCCTGACTTTC
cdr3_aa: CAWSTGANVLTF

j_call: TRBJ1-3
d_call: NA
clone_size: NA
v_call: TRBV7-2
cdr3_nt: TGTGCCAGCAGCTTAAAAGTCTCTGGAAACACCATATATTTT
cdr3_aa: CASSLKVSGNTIYF